The sequence of this T cell receptor beta chain was determined in a study of T cell changes during pregnancy in multiple sclerosis. Clones were sequenced by immunoSEQ multiplex PCR, and TCRdb holds only the in-frame ones, with some missing. Among roughly 110,000 clones listed, roughly nine tenths were seen once. This clone has only one observation. Germline V CDR1 and CDR2: ENHRY, SYGVKD. V gave up 0 bases and J gave up 7 bases, with 15 bases separating them. CDR3 length: 15 residues. This chain uses TRBV10-3 with TRBJ1-1, with D possibly matching TRBD1 (6 bases). This clonotype was sampled from a female donor with multiple sclerosis, enrolled in a pregnancy study. The sample here was peripheral blood, taken in the third trimester of pregnancy. CDR3 sequence: CAISESAGAKGEAFF. CDR3 DNA sequence: TGTGCCATCAGTGAGTCGGCAGGGGCAAAGGGTGAAGCTTTCTTT.